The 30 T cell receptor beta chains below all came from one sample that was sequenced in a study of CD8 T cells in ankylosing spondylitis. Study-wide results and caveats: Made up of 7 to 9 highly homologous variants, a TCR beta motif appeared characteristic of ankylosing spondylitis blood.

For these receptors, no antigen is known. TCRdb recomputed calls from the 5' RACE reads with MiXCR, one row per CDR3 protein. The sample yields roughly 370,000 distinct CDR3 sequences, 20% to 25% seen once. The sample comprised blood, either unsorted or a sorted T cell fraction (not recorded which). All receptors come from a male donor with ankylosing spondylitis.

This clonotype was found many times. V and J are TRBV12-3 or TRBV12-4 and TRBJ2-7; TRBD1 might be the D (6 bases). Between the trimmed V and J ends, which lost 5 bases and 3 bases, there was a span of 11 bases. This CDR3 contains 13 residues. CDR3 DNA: TGTGCCAGCAGTGAAGGACAGCTCTACGAGCAGTACTTC. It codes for CASSEGQLYEQYF.

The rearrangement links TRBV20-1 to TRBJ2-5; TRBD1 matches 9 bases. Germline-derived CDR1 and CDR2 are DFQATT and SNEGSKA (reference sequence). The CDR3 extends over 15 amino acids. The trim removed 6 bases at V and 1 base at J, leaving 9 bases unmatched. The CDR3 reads CSASRQGGTQETQYF. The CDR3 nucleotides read TGCAGTGCAAGTCGACAGGGGGGAACCCAAGAGACCCAGTACTTC.

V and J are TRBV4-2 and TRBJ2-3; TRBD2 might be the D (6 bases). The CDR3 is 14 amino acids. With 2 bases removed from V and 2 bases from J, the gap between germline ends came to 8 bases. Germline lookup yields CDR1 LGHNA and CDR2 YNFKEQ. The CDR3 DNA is TGTGCCAGCAGCCAACCTAGCGACACAGATACGCAGTATTTT. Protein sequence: CASSQPSDTDTQYF.

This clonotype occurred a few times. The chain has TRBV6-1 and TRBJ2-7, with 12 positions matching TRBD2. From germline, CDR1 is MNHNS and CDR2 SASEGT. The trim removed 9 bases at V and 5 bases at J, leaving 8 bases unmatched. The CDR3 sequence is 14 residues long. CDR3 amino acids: CASQTSGSVDEQYF. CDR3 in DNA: TGTGCCAGTCAGACTAGCGGGAGCGTCGACGAGCAGTACTTC.

The CDR3 region has the DNA TGTGCCAGCAGCTTAGTTGGGACTAGCGGGCTTAACTCCTACAATGAGCAGTTCTTC. Protein: CASSLVGTSGLNSYNEQFF. The genes are TRBV11-1 and TRBJ2-1, with 12 bases aligning to TRBD2. In germline, CDR1 is SGHAT, CDR2 FQDESV (reference sequence). The CDR3 length is 19 residues. V trimming: 1 base; J trimming: 0 bases; junction bases outside the gene matches: 7.

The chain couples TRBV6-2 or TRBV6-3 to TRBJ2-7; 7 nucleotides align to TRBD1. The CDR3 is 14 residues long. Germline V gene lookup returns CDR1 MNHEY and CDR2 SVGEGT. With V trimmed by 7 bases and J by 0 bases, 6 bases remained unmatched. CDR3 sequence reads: CASTQTGFSYEQYF. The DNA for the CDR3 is TGTGCCAGCACGCAGACAGGGTTCTCCTACGAGCAGTACTTC.

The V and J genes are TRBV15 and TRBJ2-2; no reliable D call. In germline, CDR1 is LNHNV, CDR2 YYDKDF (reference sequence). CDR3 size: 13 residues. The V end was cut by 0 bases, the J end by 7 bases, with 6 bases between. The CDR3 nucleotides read TGTGCCACCAGCAGAGAAGAGGTCGGGGAGCTGTTTTTT. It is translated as CATSREEVGELFF.

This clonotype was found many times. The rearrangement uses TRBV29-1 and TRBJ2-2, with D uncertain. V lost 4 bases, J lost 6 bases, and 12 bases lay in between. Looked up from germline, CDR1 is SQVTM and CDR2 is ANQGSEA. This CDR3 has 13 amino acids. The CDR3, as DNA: TGCAGCGTTGTCGGAAATGGTGCCGGGGAGCTGTTTTTT. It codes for CSVVGNGAGELFF.

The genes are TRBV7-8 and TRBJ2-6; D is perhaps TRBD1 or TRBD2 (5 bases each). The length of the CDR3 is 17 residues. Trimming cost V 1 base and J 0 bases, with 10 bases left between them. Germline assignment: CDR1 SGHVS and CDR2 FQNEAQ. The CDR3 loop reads CASSLDGAVSGANVLTF. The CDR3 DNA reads TGTGCCAGCAGCTTAGACGGGGCGGTCTCTGGGGCCAACGTCCTGACTTTC.

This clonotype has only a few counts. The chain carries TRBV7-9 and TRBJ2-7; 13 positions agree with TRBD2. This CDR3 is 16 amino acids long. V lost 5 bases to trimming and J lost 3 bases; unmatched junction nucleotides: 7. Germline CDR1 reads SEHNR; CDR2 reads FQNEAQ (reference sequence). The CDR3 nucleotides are TGTGCCAGCAGCCTAATAAGGACTAGCGGGAGCTACGAGCAGTACTTC. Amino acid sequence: CASSLIRTSGSYEQYF.

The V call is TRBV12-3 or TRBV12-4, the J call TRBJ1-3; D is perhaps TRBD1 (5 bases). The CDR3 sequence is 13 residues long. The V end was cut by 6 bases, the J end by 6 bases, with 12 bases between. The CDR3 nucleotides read TGTGCCAGCAGAGATGGAGGGGTAAACACCATATATTTT. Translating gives CASRDGGVNTIYF.

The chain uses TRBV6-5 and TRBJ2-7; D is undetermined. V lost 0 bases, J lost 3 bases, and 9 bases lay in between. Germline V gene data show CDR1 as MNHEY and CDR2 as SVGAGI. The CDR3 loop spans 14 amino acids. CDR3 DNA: TGTGCCAGCAGTTACTCAGACGGTATCTACGAGCAGTACTTC. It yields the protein CASSYSDGIYEQYF.

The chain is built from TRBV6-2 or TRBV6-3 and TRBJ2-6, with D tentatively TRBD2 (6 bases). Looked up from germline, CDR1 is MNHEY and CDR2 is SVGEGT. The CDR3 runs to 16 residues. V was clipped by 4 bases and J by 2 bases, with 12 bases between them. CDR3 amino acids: CASSFGRGTGANVLTF. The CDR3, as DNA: TGTGCCAGCAGTTTTGGGCGGGGCACTGGGGCCAACGTCCTGACTTTC.

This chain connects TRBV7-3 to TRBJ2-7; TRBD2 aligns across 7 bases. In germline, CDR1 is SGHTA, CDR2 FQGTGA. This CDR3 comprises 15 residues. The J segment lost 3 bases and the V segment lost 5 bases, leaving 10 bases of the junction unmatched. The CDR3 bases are TGTGCCAGCAGCCTCCAAACCGGCGGGAGCTACGAGCAGTACTTC. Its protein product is CASSLQTGGSYEQYF. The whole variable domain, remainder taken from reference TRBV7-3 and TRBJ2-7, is GAGVSQTPSNKVTEKGKYVELRCDPISGHTALYWYRQSLGQGPEFLIYFQGTGAADDSGLPNDRFFAVRPEGSVSTLKIQRTERGDSAVYLCASSLQTGGSYEQYFGPGTRLTVT.

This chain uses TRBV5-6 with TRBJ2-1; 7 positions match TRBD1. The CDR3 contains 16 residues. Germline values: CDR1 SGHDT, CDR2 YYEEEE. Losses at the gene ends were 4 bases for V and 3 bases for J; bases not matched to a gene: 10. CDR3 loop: CASSPDRNRFYNEQFF. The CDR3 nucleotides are TGTGCCAGCAGCCCGGACAGGAACCGCTTCTACAATGAGCAGTTCTTC.

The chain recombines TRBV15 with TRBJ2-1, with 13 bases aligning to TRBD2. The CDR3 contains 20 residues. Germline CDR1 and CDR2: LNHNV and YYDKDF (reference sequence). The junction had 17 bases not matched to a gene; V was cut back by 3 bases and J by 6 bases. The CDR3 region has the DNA TGTGCCACCAGCAGGCTAAGGACTAGCGGGAGTACGGCAGCAGGCAATGAGCAGTTCTTC. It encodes CATSRLRTSGSTAAGNEQFF.

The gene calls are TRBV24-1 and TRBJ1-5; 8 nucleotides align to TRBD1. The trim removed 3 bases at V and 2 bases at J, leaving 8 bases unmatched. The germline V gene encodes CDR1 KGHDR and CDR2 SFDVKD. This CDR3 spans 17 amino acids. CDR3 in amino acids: CATSDPRTGPGNQPQHF. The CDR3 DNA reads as TGTGCCACCAGTGATCCGCGGACAGGGCCGGGCAATCAGCCCCAGCATTTT.

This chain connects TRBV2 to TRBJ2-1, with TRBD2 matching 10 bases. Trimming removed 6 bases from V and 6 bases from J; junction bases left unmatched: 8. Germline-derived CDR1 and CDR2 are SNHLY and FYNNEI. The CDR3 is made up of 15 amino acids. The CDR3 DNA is TGTGCCAGCAGGGCCCTGCTAGCGGGGGTCAATGAGCAGTTCTTC. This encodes CASRALLAGVNEQFF.

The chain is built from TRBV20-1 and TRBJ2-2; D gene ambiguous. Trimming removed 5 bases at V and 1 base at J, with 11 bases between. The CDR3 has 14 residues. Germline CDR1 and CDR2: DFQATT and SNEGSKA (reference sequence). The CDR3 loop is CSAFPRWNTGELFF. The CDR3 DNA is TGCAGTGCTTTCCCTAGGTGGAACACCGGGGAGCTGTTTTTT.

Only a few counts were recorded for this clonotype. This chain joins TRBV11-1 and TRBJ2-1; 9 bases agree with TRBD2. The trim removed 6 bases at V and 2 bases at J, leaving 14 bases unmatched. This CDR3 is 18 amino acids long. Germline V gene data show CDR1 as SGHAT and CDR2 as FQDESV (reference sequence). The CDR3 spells CASSPTQRGARTYNEQFF. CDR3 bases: TGTGCCAGCAGTCCAACCCAGCGGGGGGCGAGAACCTACAATGAGCAGTTCTTC.

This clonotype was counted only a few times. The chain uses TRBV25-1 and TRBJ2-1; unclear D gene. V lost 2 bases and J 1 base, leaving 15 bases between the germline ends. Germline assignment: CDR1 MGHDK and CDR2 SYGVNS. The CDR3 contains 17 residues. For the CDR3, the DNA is TGTGCCAGCAGTGAAATGAGACACTCACAATCCTACAATGAGCAGTTCTTC. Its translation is CASSEMRHSQSYNEQFF. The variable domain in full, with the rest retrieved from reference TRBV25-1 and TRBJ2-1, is EADIYQTPRYLVIGTGKKITLECSQTMGHDKMYWYQQDPGMELHLIHYSYGVNSTEKGDLSSESTVSRIRTEHFPLTLESARPSHTSQYLCASSEMRHSQSYNEQFFGPGTRLTVL.

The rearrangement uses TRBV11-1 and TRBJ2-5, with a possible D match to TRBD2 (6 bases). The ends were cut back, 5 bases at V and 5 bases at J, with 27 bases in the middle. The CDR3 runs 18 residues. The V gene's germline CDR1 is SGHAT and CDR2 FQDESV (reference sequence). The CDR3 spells CASSPTGMSGDGGETQYF. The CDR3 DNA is TGTGCCAGCAGCCCTACCGGGATGTCAGGAGATGGGGGGGAGACCCAGTACTTC.

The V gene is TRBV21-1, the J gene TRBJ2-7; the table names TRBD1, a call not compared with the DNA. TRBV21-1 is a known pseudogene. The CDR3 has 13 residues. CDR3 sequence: CARPGHRAYEQYF. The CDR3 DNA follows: TGTGCCAGGCCAGGACACCGGGCCTACGAGCAGTACTTC.

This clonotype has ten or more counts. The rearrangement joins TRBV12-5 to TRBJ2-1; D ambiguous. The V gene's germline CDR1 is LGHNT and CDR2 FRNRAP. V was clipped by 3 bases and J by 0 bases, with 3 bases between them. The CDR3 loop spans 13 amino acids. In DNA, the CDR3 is TGTGCTAGTGGTTTACTCTCCTACAATGAGCAGTTCTTC. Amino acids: CASGLLSYNEQFF.

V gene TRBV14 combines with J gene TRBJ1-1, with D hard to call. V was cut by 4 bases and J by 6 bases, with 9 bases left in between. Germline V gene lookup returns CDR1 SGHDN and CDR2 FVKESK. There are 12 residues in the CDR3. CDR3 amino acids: CASSLMRAEAFF. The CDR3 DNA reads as TGTGCCAGCAGCCTAATGAGGGCTGAAGCTTTCTTT.

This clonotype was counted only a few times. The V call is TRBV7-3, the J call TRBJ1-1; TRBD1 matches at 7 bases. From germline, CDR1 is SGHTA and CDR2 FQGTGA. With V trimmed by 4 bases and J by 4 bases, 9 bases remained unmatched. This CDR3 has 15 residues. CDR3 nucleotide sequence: TGTGCCAGCAGCTCGACAGGGCGTTCGGGCACTGAAGCTTTCTTT. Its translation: CASSSTGRSGTEAFF.

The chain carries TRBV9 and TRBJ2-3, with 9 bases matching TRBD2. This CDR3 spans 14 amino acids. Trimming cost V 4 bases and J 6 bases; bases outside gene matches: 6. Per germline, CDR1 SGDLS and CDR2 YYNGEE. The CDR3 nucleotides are TGTGCCAGCAGCATTAGCGGGAGCCACGATACGCAGTATTTT. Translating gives CASSISGSHDTQYF.

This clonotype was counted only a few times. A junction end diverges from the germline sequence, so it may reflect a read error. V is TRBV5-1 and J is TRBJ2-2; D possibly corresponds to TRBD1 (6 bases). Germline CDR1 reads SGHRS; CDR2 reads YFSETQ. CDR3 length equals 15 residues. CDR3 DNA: TGCGCCAGCAGATTGGACAGCGTGGACACCGGGGAGCTGTTTTTT. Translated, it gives CASRLDSVDTGELFF.

The CDR3 DNA is TGTGCCAGCAGTTACCCGGGACAGGGGTACTACGAGCAGTACTTC. Protein: CASSYPGQGYYEQYF. This rearrangement joins TRBV6-5 to TRBJ2-7; 10 nucleotides line up with TRBD1. With 2 bases clipped from V and 3 bases from J, the junction kept 4 bases outside the gene matches. The CDR3 is made up of 15 amino acids. Germline values: CDR1 MNHEY, CDR2 SVGAGI.

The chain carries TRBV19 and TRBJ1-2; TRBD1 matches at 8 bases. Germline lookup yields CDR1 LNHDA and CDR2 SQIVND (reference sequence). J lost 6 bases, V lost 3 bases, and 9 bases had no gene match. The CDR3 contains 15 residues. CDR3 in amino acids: CASSIAQGAYHGYTF. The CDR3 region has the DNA TGTGCCAGTAGTATCGCGCAGGGGGCGTATCATGGCTACACCTTC.